This TCR beta chain was sequenced during a study of blood T cell repertoires in COVID-19. Germline CDR1 LNHDA, CDR2 SQIVND (reference sequence). The CDR3 is 13 amino acids. V gave up 10 bases and J gave up 6 bases; unmatched junction bases: 8. Sequencing used immunoSEQ multiplex PCR; TCRdb keeps in-frame clones, though not all of them. The sample gives fewer than 500,000 clones, roughly 88% of which show up once; 0.9% to 1% is in the top ten. Sequenced material: PBMCs or T cells enriched from blood (not recorded which). The clonotype comes from a woman younger than 45 with acute COVID-19. V usage is TRBV19 and J usage is TRBJ1-4; 7 nucleotides match TRBD1. CDR3 DNA sequence: TGTGCCACCACGGACAGGCAAGATGAAAAACTGTTTTTT. Its protein product is CATTDRQDEKLFF.